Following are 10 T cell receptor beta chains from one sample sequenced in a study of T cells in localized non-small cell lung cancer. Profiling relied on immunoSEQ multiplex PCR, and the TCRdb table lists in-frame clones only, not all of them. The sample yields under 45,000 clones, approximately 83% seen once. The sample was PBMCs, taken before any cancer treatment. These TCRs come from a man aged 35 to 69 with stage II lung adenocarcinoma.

The CDR3 coding sequence is TGTGCCAGCAGCACGACCGGGGGCAATCAGCCCCAGCATTTT. It yields the protein CASSTTGGNQPQHF. The V call is TRBV6-4, the J call TRBJ1-5; D remains unclear. There are 14 residues in the CDR3. The germline V and J ends were trimmed by 6 bases and 2 bases, with 11 bases remaining between them. Germline CDR1 MRHNA, CDR2 SNTAGT.

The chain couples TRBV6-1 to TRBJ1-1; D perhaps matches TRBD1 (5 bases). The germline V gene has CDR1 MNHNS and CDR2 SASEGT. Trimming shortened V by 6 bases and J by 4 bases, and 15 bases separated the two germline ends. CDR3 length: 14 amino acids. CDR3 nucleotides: TGTGCCAGCAGCCATGGGGGGGACGGCACTGAAGCTTTCTTT. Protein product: CASSHGGDGTEAFF.

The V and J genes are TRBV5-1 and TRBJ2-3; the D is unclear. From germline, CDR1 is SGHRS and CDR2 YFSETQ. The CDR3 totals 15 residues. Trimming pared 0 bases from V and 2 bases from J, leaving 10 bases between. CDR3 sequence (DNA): TGCGCCAGCAGCTTGGCGTCCCCTAACACAGATACGCAGTATTTT. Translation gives CASSLASPNTDTQYF.

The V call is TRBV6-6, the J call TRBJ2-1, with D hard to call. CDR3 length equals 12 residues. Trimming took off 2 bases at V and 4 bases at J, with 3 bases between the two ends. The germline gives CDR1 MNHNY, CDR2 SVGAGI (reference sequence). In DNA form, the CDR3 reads TGTGCCAGCAGTTACAGTTACAATGAGCAGTTCTTC. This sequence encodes CASSYSYNEQFF.

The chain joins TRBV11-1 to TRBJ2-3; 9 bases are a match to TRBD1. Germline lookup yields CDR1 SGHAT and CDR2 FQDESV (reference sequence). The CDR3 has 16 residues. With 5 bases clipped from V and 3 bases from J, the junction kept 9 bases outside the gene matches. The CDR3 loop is CASSVGTGLDTDTQYF. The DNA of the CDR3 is TGTGCCAGCAGCGTCGGGACAGGGTTGGATACAGATACGCAGTATTTT.

The DNA for the CDR3 is TGTGCCAGTAGTATAAAGTCAAGTAATTCACCCCTCCACTTT. Amino acid sequence: CASSIKSSNSPLHF. V and J are TRBV19 and TRBJ1-6; D uncertain. The CDR3 extends over 14 amino acids. Trimming removed 2 bases from V and 6 bases from J, with 8 bases in between. CDR1 and CDR2 (germline): LNHDA, SQIVND (reference sequence).

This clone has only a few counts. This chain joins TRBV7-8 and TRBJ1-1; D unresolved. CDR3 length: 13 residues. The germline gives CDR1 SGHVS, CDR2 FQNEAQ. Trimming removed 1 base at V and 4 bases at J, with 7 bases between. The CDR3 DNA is TGTGCCAGCAGCTTAGGAAAGGGCACTGAAGCTTTCTTT. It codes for CASSLGKGTEAFF. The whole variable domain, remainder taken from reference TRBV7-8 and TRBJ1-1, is GAGVSQSPRYKVAKRGQDVALRCDPISGHVSLFWYQQALGQGPEFLTYFQNEAQLDKSGLPSDRFFAERPEGSVSTLKIQRTQQEDSAVYLCASSLGKGTEAFFGQGTRLTVV.

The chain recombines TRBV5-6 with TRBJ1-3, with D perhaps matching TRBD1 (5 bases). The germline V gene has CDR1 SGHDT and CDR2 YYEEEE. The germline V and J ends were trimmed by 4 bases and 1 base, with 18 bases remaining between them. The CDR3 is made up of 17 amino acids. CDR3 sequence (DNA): TGTGCCAGCAGCGGGACCGACCTAGGTCGATCTGGAAACACCATATATTTT. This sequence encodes CASSGTDLGRSGNTIYF.

The CDR3 reads CASSLSGGQPQHF. The CDR3 bases are TGTGCCAGCAGTTTATCAGGAGGGCAGCCCCAGCATTTT. V is TRBV27 and J is TRBJ1-5, with D unclear. Trimming cost V 0 bases and J 7 bases, with 7 bases left between them. The CDR3 length is 13 residues. Germline-derived CDR1 and CDR2 are MNHEY and SMNVEV (reference sequence).

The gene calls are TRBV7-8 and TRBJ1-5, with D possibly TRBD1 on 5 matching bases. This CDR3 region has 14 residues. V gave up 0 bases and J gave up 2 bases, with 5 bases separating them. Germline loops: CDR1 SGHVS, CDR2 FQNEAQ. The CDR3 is CASSLAGGNQPQHF. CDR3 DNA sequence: TGTGCCAGCAGCTTAGCAGGGGGCAATCAGCCCCAGCATTTT.